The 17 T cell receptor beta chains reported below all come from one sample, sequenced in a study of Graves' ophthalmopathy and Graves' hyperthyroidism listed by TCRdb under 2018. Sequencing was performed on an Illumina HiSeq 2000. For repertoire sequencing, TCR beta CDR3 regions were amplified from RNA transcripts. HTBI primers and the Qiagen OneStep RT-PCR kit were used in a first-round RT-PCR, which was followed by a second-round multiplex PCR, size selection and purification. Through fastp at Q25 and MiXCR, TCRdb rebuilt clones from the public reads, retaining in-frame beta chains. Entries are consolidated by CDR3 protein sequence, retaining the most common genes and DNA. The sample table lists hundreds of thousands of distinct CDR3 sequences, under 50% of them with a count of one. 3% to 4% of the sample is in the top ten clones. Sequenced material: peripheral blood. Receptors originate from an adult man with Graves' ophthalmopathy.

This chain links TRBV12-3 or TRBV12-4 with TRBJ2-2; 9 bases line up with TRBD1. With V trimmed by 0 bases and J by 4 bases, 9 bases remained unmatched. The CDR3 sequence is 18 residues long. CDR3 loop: CASSLAGQGTWGTGELFF. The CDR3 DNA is TGTGCCAGCAGTTTAGCGGGACAGGGTACCTGGGGCACCGGGGAGCTGTTTTTT.

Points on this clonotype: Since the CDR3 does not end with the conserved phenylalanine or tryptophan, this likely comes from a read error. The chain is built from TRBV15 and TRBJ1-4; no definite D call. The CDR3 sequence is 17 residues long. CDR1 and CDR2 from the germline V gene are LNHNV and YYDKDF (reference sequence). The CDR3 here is CATSRGTTDATSEKLFL. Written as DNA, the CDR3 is TGTGCCACCAGCAGAGGAACGACGGATGCAACTAGTGAAAAACTGTTTCTT.

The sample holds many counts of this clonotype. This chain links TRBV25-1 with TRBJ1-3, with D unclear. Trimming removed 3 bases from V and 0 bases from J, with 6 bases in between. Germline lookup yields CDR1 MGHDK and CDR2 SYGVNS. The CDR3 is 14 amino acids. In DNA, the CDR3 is TGTGCCAGCAGTGACAGATACTCTGGAAACACCATATATTTT. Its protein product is CASSDRYSGNTIYF.

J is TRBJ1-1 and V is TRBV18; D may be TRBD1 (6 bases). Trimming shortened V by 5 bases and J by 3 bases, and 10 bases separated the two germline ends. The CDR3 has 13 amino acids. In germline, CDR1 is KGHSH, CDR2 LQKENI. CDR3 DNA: TGTGCCAGCTCATCAGGGGTCGACACTGAAGCTTTCTTT. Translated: CASSSGVDTEAFF.

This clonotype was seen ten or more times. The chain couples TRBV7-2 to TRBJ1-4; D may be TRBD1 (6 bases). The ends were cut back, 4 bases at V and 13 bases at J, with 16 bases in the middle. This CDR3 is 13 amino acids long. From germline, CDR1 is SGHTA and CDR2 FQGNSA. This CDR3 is CASSSAGGAVLFF. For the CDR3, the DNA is TGTGCCAGCAGCTCCGCCGGGGGGGCCGTACTGTTTTTT.

DNA of the CDR3: TGTGCCTGGAGTGTACTGCGGGAGCAGTACTTC. This sequence encodes CAWSVLREQYF. The chain links TRBV30 to TRBJ2-7; D is ambiguous. Germline V gene lookup returns CDR1 GTSNPN and CDR2 SVGIG (reference sequence). This CDR3 spans 11 amino acids. V lost 0 bases and J 7 bases, leaving 7 bases between the germline ends. The variable domain in full, completed from reference TRBV30 and TRBJ2-7, reads SQTIHQWPATLVQPVGSPLSLECTVEGTSNPNLYWYRQAAGRGLQLLFYSVGIGQISSEVPQNLSASRPQDRQFILSSKKLLLSDSGFYLCAWSVLREQYFGPGTRLTVT.

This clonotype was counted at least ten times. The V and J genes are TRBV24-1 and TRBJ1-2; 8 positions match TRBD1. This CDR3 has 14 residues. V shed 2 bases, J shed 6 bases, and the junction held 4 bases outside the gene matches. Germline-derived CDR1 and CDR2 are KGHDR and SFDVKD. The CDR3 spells CATSDSDRGNGYTF. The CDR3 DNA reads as TGTGCCACCAGTGATTCCGACAGGGGAAATGGCTACACCTTC.

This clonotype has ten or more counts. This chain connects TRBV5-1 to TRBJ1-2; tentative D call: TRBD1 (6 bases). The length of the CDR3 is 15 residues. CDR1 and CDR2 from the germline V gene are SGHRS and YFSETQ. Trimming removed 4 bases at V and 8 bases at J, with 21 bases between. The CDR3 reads CASSQMDSGGRGYTF. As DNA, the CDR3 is TGCGCCAGCAGCCAGATGGACAGCGGAGGAAGGGGCTACACCTTC.

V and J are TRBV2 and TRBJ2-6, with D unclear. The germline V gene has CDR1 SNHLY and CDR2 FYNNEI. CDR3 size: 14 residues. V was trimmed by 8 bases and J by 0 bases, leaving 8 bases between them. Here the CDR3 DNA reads TGTGCCAGCTTGGACGGCTCTGGGGCCAACGTCCTGACTTTC. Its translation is CASLDGSGANVLTF.

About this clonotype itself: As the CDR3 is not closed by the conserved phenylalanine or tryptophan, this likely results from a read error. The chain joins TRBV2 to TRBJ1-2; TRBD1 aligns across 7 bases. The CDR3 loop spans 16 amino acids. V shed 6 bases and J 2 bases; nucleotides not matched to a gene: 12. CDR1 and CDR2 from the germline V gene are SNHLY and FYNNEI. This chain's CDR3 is CASSQVTGVANYGYTL. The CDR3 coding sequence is TGTGCCAGCAGCCAGGTTACAGGGGTAGCGAACTATGGCTACACCCTC.

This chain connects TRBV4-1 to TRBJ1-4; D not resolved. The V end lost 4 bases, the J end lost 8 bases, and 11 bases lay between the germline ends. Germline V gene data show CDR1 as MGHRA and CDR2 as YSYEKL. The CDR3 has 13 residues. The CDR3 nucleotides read TGCGCCAGCAGCCTCCCCTCTGGGGAAAAACTGTTTTTT. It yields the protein CASSLPSGEKLFF.

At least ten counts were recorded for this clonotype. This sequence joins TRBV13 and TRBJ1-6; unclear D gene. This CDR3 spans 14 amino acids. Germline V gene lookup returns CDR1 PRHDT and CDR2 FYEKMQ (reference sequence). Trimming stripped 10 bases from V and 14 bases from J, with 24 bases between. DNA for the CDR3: TGTGCCACCGGAAATGGAAAAGGACCGCGGGCCCTCCACTTT. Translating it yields CATGNGKGPRALHF.

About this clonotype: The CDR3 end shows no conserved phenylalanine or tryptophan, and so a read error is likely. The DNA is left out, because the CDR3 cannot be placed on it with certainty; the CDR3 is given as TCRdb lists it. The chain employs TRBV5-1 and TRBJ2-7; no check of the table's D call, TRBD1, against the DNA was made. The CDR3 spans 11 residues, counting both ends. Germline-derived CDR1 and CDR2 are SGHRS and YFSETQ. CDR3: CASSSGGTGSY.

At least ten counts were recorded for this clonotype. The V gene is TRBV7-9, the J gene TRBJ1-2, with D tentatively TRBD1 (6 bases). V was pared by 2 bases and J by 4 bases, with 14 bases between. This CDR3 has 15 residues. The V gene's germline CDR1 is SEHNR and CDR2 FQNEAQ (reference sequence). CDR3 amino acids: CASSLPGQVGYGYTF. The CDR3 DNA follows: TGTGCCAGCAGCTTACCGGGACAAGTCGGCTATGGCTACACCTTC.

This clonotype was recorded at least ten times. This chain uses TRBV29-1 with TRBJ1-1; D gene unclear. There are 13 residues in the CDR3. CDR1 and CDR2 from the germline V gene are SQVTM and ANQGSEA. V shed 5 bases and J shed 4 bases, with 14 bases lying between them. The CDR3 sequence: CSVLATPGTEAFF. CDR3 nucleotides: TGCAGCGTTTTGGCTACCCCGGGCACTGAAGCTTTCTTT.

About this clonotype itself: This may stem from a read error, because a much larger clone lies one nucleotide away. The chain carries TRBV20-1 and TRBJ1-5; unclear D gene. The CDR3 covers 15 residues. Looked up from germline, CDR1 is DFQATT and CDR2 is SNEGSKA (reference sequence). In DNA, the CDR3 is TGCGGTGCTAGAGATCTTATGTCGCCCAATCAGCCCCAGCATTTT. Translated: CGARDLMSPNQPQHF.

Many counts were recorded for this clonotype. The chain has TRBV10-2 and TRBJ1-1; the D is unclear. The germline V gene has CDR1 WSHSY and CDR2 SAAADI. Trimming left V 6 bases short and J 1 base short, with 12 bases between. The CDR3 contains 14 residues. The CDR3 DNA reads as TGCGCCAGCAGGGAACAGTCACCGAACACTGAAGCTTTCTTT. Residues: CASREQSPNTEAFF.